The rows below give T cell receptor beta chains drawn from one sample of a study of CD8+ T cells in alopecia areata. Libraries were prepared by immunoSEQ multiplex PCR; TCRdb keeps only in-frame clonotypes and omits some of them. Of around 250,000 clones listed, around 67% are singletons. The specimen was CD4+ T cells sorted from blood, collected at week 0. Every receptor here comes from a human donor with alopecia areata. Each CDR3 is given with its conserved first and last residue. D genes are given only for firm matches. The size field is filled for only some rows; it gives once, few, many or a size class.

cdr3_nt: TGCGCCAGCAGTGTTGGGCCTACGTATGGCTACACCTTC
cdr3_aa: CASSVGPTYGYTF
v_call: TRBV10-2
j_call: TRBJ1-2
clone_size: NA
d_call: NA

cdr3_nt: TGTGCCAGCAGCGGACTCGCGAGCCTCTCCGGGGAGCTGTTTTTT
cdr3_aa: CASSGLASLSGELFF
v_call: TRBV9
j_call: TRBJ2-2
clone_size: NA
d_call: NA

cdr3_nt: TGTGCCAGCAGCTTCCGGACAGCCTCTGGGGCCAACGTCCTGACTTTC
cdr3_aa: CASSFRTASGANVLTF
v_call: TRBV13
j_call: TRBJ2-6
clone_size: NA
d_call: NA

cdr3_nt: TGCAGCGTTCGACAGGGCAACACTGAAGCTTTCTTT
cdr3_aa: CSVRQGNTEAFF
v_call: TRBV29-1
j_call: TRBJ1-1
clone_size: NA
d_call: TRBD1

cdr3_nt: TGTGCCAGCTCACCGTCAATCGCCGGTTCACCCCTCCACTTT
cdr3_aa: CASSPSIAGSPLHF
v_call: TRBV18
j_call: TRBJ1-6
clone_size: NA
d_call: NA

cdr3_nt: TGCAGCGCCCAGGACAGGAACGATCAGCCCCAGCATTTT
cdr3_aa: CSAQDRNDQPQHF
v_call: TRBV29-1
j_call: TRBJ1-5
clone_size: NA
d_call: TRBD1

cdr3_nt: TGTGCCAGCAGCCCTTTAGCGGGGGGGCCGGGCAATGAGCAGTTCTTC
cdr3_aa: CASSPLAGGPGNEQFF
v_call: TRBV9
j_call: TRBJ2-1
clone_size: NA
d_call: TRBD2

cdr3_nt: TGCGCCAGCAGCCTACGGACAGCCTACCAAGAGACCCAGTACTTC
cdr3_aa: CASSLRTAYQETQYF
v_call: TRBV4-3
j_call: TRBJ2-5
clone_size: NA
d_call: NA

cdr3_nt: TGCAGCGTTGGGCCTAACTATGGCTACACCTTC
cdr3_aa: CSVGPNYGYTF
v_call: TRBV29-1
j_call: TRBJ1-2
clone_size: NA
d_call: NA

cdr3_nt: TGCAGCGTTGAAGGCACACGCGGGACAGGGGCAACAGATACGCAGTATTTT
cdr3_aa: CSVEGTRGTGATDTQYF
v_call: TRBV29-1
j_call: TRBJ2-3
clone_size: few
d_call: TRBD1

cdr3_nt: TGTGCCTGGAGTGGAAGACAGGGGCCTGGAAACACCATATATTTT
cdr3_aa: CAWSGRQGPGNTIYF
v_call: TRBV30
j_call: TRBJ1-3
clone_size: NA
d_call: TRBD1

cdr3_nt: TGTGCCAGCAGCCAAGATCGACAGGCTCCGCGGCCCCAGCATTTT
cdr3_aa: CASSQDRQAPRPQHF
v_call: TRBV5-4
j_call: TRBJ1-5
clone_size: NA
d_call: NA

cdr3_nt: TGTGCCAGCAGTTACGATCGGGACAGGCAATCTTATGGCTACACCTTC
cdr3_aa: CASSYDRDRQSYGYTF
v_call: TRBV6-5
j_call: TRBJ1-2
clone_size: NA
d_call: TRBD1

cdr3_nt: TGTGCCATCAGCCCAGGGACTAGCGGGAATACACCCGATACGCAGTATTTT
cdr3_aa: CAISPGTSGNTPDTQYF
v_call: TRBV10-3
j_call: TRBJ2-3
clone_size: few
d_call: TRBD2

cdr3_nt: TGTGCCAGTAGTATCCGGTATAGCACAGATACGCAGTATTTT
cdr3_aa: CASSIRYSTDTQYF
v_call: TRBV19
j_call: TRBJ2-3
clone_size: NA
d_call: NA

cdr3_nt: TGTGCCAGCAGGAGGGATTTCCAAGAGACCCAGTACTTC
cdr3_aa: CASRRDFQETQYF
v_call: TRBV14
j_call: TRBJ2-5
clone_size: NA
d_call: NA

cdr3_nt: TGTGCCAGCAGTCCGGGACAGGGGAACAATGAGCAGTTCTTC
cdr3_aa: CASSPGQGNNEQFF
v_call: TRBV2
j_call: TRBJ2-1
clone_size: NA
d_call: TRBD1

cdr3_nt: TGCAGCGCCGGGAACAGGGGGGTCGACACTGAAGCTTTCTTT
cdr3_aa: CSAGNRGVDTEAFF
v_call: TRBV29-1
j_call: TRBJ1-1
clone_size: NA
d_call: TRBD1

cdr3_nt: TGCAGCGCCGAGGCGAACTATGGCTACACCTTC
cdr3_aa: CSAEANYGYTF
v_call: TRBV29-1
j_call: TRBJ1-2
clone_size: NA
d_call: NA

cdr3_nt: TGTGCCAGCAGCCTCGACCCCCCCGGAGGTGCCCTCTACGAGCAGTACTTC
cdr3_aa: CASSLDPPGGALYEQYF
v_call: TRBV2
j_call: TRBJ2-7
clone_size: NA
d_call: NA

cdr3_nt: TGCGCCAGCAGCTTGTCCGCAGGGGGTACTCACTACGAGCAGTACTTC
cdr3_aa: CASSLSAGGTHYEQYF
v_call: TRBV5-1
j_call: TRBJ2-7
clone_size: NA
d_call: TRBD1

cdr3_nt: TGTGCCAGCAGCGTAGGAATCGGTCCCACCTATGGCTACACCTTC
cdr3_aa: CASSVGIGPTYGYTF
v_call: TRBV9
j_call: TRBJ1-2
clone_size: NA
d_call: NA

cdr3_nt: TGTGCCAGCTCATCCAGGGTTGCCTCGGAGCAGTACTTC
cdr3_aa: CASSSRVASEQYF
v_call: TRBV18
j_call: TRBJ2-7
clone_size: NA
d_call: NA

cdr3_nt: TGCGCCAGCAGCTTGGGAGCAGGGTTTGGCTACGAGCAGTACTTC
cdr3_aa: CASSLGAGFGYEQYF
v_call: TRBV5-1
j_call: TRBJ2-7
clone_size: NA
d_call: NA

cdr3_nt: TGTGCCAGCAGTTCATCCCTTGGAAAACTGTTTTTT
cdr3_aa: CASSSSLGKLFF
v_call: TRBV2
j_call: TRBJ1-4
clone_size: NA
d_call: NA

cdr3_nt: TGTGCCAGCAGCTTGACTAGCGGGGGTAAGACCCAGTACTTC
cdr3_aa: CASSLTSGGKTQYF
v_call: TRBV7-2
j_call: TRBJ2-5
clone_size: NA
d_call: TRBD2

cdr3_nt: TGTGCCAGCAGCTTAGCGGGGAGTCAGGGGGCGGCAAAGCAGTACTTC
cdr3_aa: CASSLAGSQGAAKQYF
v_call: TRBV13
j_call: TRBJ2-7
clone_size: NA
d_call: TRBD1

cdr3_nt: TGTGCCAGCAGCACACTCCGGGACAATGAGCAGTTCTTC
cdr3_aa: CASSTLRDNEQFF
v_call: TRBV7-8
j_call: TRBJ2-1
clone_size: NA
d_call: NA

cdr3_nt: TGTGCCAGCCAGGACAGGGCGGCTCAGCCCCAGCATTTT
cdr3_aa: CASQDRAAQPQHF
v_call: TRBV19
j_call: TRBJ1-5
clone_size: NA
d_call: TRBD1

cdr3_nt: TGCAGCGTTGGTAGCACAGATACGCAGTATTTT
cdr3_aa: CSVGSTDTQYF
v_call: TRBV29-1
j_call: TRBJ2-3
clone_size: NA
d_call: NA

cdr3_nt: TGTGCCAGCAGTTCCTTCAGCTACAATGAGCAGTTCTTC
cdr3_aa: CASSSFSYNEQFF
v_call: TRBV6-5
j_call: TRBJ2-1
clone_size: NA
d_call: NA

cdr3_nt: TGTGCCTGGGCCCCGGGACTCCACTCCTACGAGCAGTACTTC
cdr3_aa: CAWAPGLHSYEQYF
v_call: TRBV30
j_call: TRBJ2-7
clone_size: NA
d_call: NA

cdr3_nt: TGTGCCAGCAGCCCCGGGCCCTACGCAGAGACCCAGTACTTC
cdr3_aa: CASSPGPYAETQYF
v_call: TRBV25-1
j_call: TRBJ2-5
clone_size: NA
d_call: NA

cdr3_nt: TGTGCCTGGAGTGGACAGTCTGTAGCTTTCTTT
cdr3_aa: CAWSGQSVAFF
v_call: TRBV30
j_call: TRBJ1-1
clone_size: NA
d_call: NA

cdr3_nt: TGTGCCAGCAGGCGTGTTGGGAACACCGGGGAGCTGTTTTTT
cdr3_aa: CASRRVGNTGELFF
v_call: TRBV6-5
j_call: TRBJ2-2
clone_size: few
d_call: NA

cdr3_nt: TGTGCCAGCAGCCCGGGGATAGCTCATGGCTACACCTTC
cdr3_aa: CASSPGIAHGYTF
v_call: TRBV7-8
j_call: TRBJ1-2
clone_size: NA
d_call: NA

cdr3_nt: TGCAGCGTTGAGGGACAGGGGACCTACGAGCAGTACTTC
cdr3_aa: CSVEGQGTYEQYF
v_call: TRBV29-1
j_call: TRBJ2-7
clone_size: NA
d_call: TRBD1

cdr3_nt: TGTGCCAGCAGCTTAGACACTAACTATGGCTACACCTTC
cdr3_aa: CASSLDTNYGYTF
v_call: TRBV7-2
j_call: TRBJ1-2
clone_size: NA
d_call: NA

cdr3_nt: TGCAGCGGCAACACCGGGACTAGCGGGGCAGCGACCCAGTACTTC
cdr3_aa: CSGNTGTSGAATQYF
v_call: TRBV29-1
j_call: TRBJ2-5
clone_size: few
d_call: TRBD2

cdr3_nt: TGTGCCAGCAGCCGAACCGATGGGGACGGGGCCAACGTCCTGACTTTC
cdr3_aa: CASSRTDGDGANVLTF
v_call: TRBV4-2
j_call: TRBJ2-6
clone_size: NA
d_call: NA

cdr3_nt: TGCAGCGTTGGCGGGGGGCAGCAAGCTTTCTTT
cdr3_aa: CSVGGGQQAFF
v_call: TRBV29-1
j_call: TRBJ1-1
clone_size: NA
d_call: NA

cdr3_nt: TGTGCCAGCAGCTTGGAGGGGGACAGGGCTTTGGGAATGAACACTGAAGCTTTCTTT
cdr3_aa: CASSLEGDRALGMNTEAFF
v_call: TRBV5-4
j_call: TRBJ1-1
clone_size: NA
d_call: TRBD1

cdr3_nt: TGTGCCAGCAGTTTAAGAGGAAACTATGGCTACACCTTC
cdr3_aa: CASSLRGNYGYTF
v_call: TRBV28
j_call: TRBJ1-2
clone_size: NA
d_call: NA

cdr3_nt: TGTGCCTGGAGTGCGGGCCTAGCCAAAAACATTCAGTACTTC
cdr3_aa: CAWSAGLAKNIQYF
v_call: TRBV30
j_call: TRBJ2-4
clone_size: few
d_call: NA

cdr3_nt: TGCGCCAGCAGCCAAGAGGGCCGGGGCAGTAACAATGAGCAGTTCTTC
cdr3_aa: CASSQEGRGSNNEQFF
v_call: TRBV4-3
j_call: TRBJ2-1
clone_size: NA
d_call: NA

cdr3_nt: TGCGCCAGCAGTTCGGATGTGGCAGCTAACTATGGCTACACCTTC
cdr3_aa: CASSSDVAANYGYTF
v_call: TRBV5-1
j_call: TRBJ1-2
clone_size: NA
d_call: NA

cdr3_nt: TGTGCCAGCAATGTGGGGGTGGGTAGCCATACGCAGTATTTT
cdr3_aa: CASNVGVGSHTQYF
v_call: TRBV9
j_call: TRBJ2-3
clone_size: NA
d_call: NA

cdr3_nt: TGCGCCAGCAGCCCACAGGGTCCCGGGGAGCTGTTTTTT
cdr3_aa: CASSPQGPGELFF
v_call: TRBV5-1
j_call: TRBJ2-2
clone_size: few
d_call: NA